This passage covers 22 T cell receptor beta chains from one sample sequenced in a study of cytomegalovirus exposure and HLA in healthy donors. The method was immunoSEQ multiplex PCR; TCRdb's version includes in-frame clones alone and lacks a portion of them. The data show approximately 280,000 clones, about 86% seen once. The sample taken for sequencing was PBMCs. The origin of the receptors is a woman younger than 35 in good health and CMV-seronegative.

The chain carries TRBV7-2 and TRBJ2-5, with 12 bases that match TRBD2. CDR3 length: 15 residues. V lost 5 bases and J lost 7; bases outside the gene matches: 8. The germline V gene encodes CDR1 SGHTA and CDR2 FQGNSA. CDR3 in DNA: TGTGCCAGCAGCAAGGGACTAGCGGGCTCTGCGACCCAGTACTTC. Translating it yields CASSKGLAGSATQYF.

The V gene is TRBV7-2, the J gene TRBJ2-5; possibly TRBD1 for D (7 bases). The CDR3 has 13 residues. Germline-derived CDR1 and CDR2 are SGHTA and FQGNSA. V was shortened by 4 bases and J by 5 bases, with 11 bases between the two germline ends. The CDR3 DNA reads TGTGCCAGCAGCTACCAGGGGGGCGAGACCCAGTACTTC. It translates to CASSYQGGETQYF.

This rearrangement joins TRBV5-4 to TRBJ1-2, with unresolved D. V was cut by 0 bases and J by 4 bases, with 10 bases left in between. The CDR3 is 14 residues long. Germline CDR1 and CDR2: SGHNT and YYREEE (reference sequence). This CDR3 reads CASSLALTAYGYTF. The CDR3 region has the DNA TGTGCCAGCAGCTTGGCTTTAACAGCCTATGGCTACACCTTC.

The gene calls are TRBV30 and TRBJ1-1; the D is unclear. Germline V lookup: CDR1 GTSNPN, CDR2 SVGIG (reference sequence). The CDR3 runs 12 residues. V was pared by 2 bases and J by 7 bases, with 11 bases between. The CDR3 sequence is CAWSKTVSEAFF. The DNA for the CDR3 is TGTGCCTGGAGTAAAACGGTGAGTGAAGCTTTCTTT.

V and J are TRBV5-6 and TRBJ2-7, with D possibly being TRBD2 (6 bases). CDR3 length: 15 amino acids. Trimming took 2 bases from V and 3 from J, leaving 15 bases between them. CDR1 SGHDT and CDR2 YYEEEE come from the germline V gene. CDR3 sequence: CASSLRSLANYEQYF. The CDR3 bases are TGTGCCAGCAGCTTACGGTCTCTAGCGAACTACGAGCAGTACTTC. Full variable domain (rest looked up from reference TRBV5-6 and TRBJ2-7): DAGVTQSPTHLIKTRGQQVTLRCSPKSGHDTVSWYQQALGQGPQFIFQYYEEEERQRGNFPDRFSGHQFPNYSSELNVNALLLGDSALYLCASSLRSLANYEQYFGPGTRLTVT.

CDR3 DNA sequence: TGTGCCAGCAGTGCAGTCACCTATGGCTACACCTTC. This translates into CASSAVTYGYTF. This chain connects TRBV6-1 to TRBJ1-2; D is undetermined. The germline V gene has CDR1 MNHNS and CDR2 SASEGT. The CDR3 sequence is 12 residues long. V shed 4 bases and J shed 4 bases, with 7 bases lying between them.

V and J are TRBV4-1 and TRBJ1-4, with a weak D call TRBD1 (6 bases). With 4 bases removed from V and 6 bases from J, the gap between germline ends came to 18 bases. Germline V gene sequence: CDR1 MGHRA, CDR2 YSYEKL. CDR3 length equals 16 residues. In DNA, the CDR3 is TGCGCCAGCAGCCTCCATACAGGGCGAGGGGATGAAAAACTGTTTTTT. This translates into CASSLHTGRGDEKLFF.

This sequence joins TRBV29-1 and TRBJ2-5, with 8 bases that match TRBD1. V shed 0 bases and J 5 bases; nucleotides not matched to a gene: 5. From germline, CDR1 is SQVTM and CDR2 ANQGSEA. This CDR3 has 14 residues. The CDR3 DNA is TGCAGCGTTGAAGATCAGGGGGCCGGTGAGACCCAGTACTTC. Its protein is CSVEDQGAGETQYF.

V is TRBV4-3 and J is TRBJ1-2, with 8 bases lining up with TRBD1. The CDR3 consists of 14 residues. After removal of 0 bases from V and 6 bases from J, the junction contained 3 bases not matched to a gene. Germline loops: CDR1 LGHNA, CDR2 YSLEER. CDR3 nucleotide sequence: TGCGCCAGCAGCCAAGATGCCAGGGGGCATGGCTACACCTTC. This sequence encodes CASSQDARGHGYTF.

The gene calls are TRBV7-8 and TRBJ1-3; maybe TRBD1 (6 bases). With 5 bases removed from V and 7 bases from J, the gap between germline ends came to 18 bases. The CDR3 length is 15 residues. The V gene's germline CDR1 is SGHVS and CDR2 FQNEAQ. CDR3 nucleotides: TGTGCCAGCAGCCCTCCGACAGGTCTCCGGAACACCATATATTTT. Translated: CASSPPTGLRNTIYF.

The rearrangement uses TRBV10-2 and TRBJ2-6; D is uncertain. V was clipped by 3 bases and J by 4 bases, with 4 bases between them. The CDR3 contains 13 residues. Germline V gene data show CDR1 as WSHSY and CDR2 as SAAADI. The CDR3 reads CASSDRGANVLTF. CDR3 sequence (DNA): TGCGCCAGCAGTGATCGGGGGGCCAACGTCCTGACTTTC.

The genes are TRBV5-1 and TRBJ1-1; weak D call: TRBD1 (5 bases). Germline V gives CDR1 SGHRS, CDR2 YFSETQ. Trimming took 4 bases from V and 0 from J, leaving 13 bases between them. This CDR3 has 15 amino acids. The CDR3 DNA reads TGCGCCAGCAGCGCCCAGACAGTGTTGAACACTGAAGCTTTCTTT. It codes for CASSAQTVLNTEAFF.

The chain carries TRBV4-1 and TRBJ2-7, with D perhaps TRBD2 (6 bases). CDR3 length equals 12 residues. The germline V gene encodes CDR1 MGHRA and CDR2 YSYEKL. Trimming cost V 4 bases and J 3 bases, with 7 bases left between them. The CDR3 loop is CASSPGGYEQYF. In DNA form, the CDR3 reads TGCGCCAGCAGCCCCGGGGGCTACGAGCAGTACTTC.

The CDR3 DNA follows: TGTGCCAGCAGTGAACACGCCTCGGACGAGCAGTACTTC. As protein: CASSEHASDEQYF. This rearrangement joins TRBV6-1 to TRBJ2-7; no reliable D call. This CDR3 region has 13 residues. Germline lookup yields CDR1 MNHNS and CDR2 SASEGT. V lost 2 bases and J 5 bases, leaving 10 bases between the germline ends.

The rearrangement links TRBV9 to TRBJ1-2; weak D call: TRBD1 (5 bases). The CDR3 is 14 residues long. CDR1 and CDR2 (germline): SGDLS, YYNGEE. The V and J ends lost 0 bases and 3 bases respectively, with 9 bases between them. The CDR3 sequence is CASSVAWGDYGYTF. CDR3 sequence (DNA): TGTGCCAGCAGCGTAGCTTGGGGGGACTATGGCTACACCTTC.

The J gene is TRBJ2-7, the V gene TRBV4-1, with 9 bases matching TRBD2. Germline CDR1 and CDR2: MGHRA and YSYEKL. V lost 1 base to trimming and J lost 3 bases; unmatched junction nucleotides: 4. CDR3 length equals 15 residues. The CDR3 reads CASSQGRGGGYEQYF. In DNA form, the CDR3 reads TGCGCCAGCAGCCAAGGCCGCGGGGGGGGCTACGAGCAGTACTTC.

The chain combines TRBV27 with TRBJ1-2, with TRBD1 identical over 8 bases. The trim removed 5 bases at V and 8 bases at J, leaving 10 bases unmatched. Germline V gene data show CDR1 as MNHEY and CDR2 as SMNVEV (reference sequence). The length of the CDR3 is 14 residues. CDR3 region: CASSPSQGARGYTF. The CDR3 nucleotides are TGTGCCAGCAGTCCCAGTCAGGGGGCGCGAGGCTACACCTTC.

V and J are TRBV11-2 and TRBJ1-1; D is ambiguous. Germline CDR1 is SGHAT and CDR2 is FQNNGV. The CDR3 extends over 13 amino acids. The V end lost 5 bases, the J end lost 0 bases, and 7 bases lay between the germline ends. This CDR3 is CASSAGVNTEAFF. In DNA form, the CDR3 reads TGTGCCAGCAGCGCCGGAGTGAACACTGAAGCTTTCTTT.

The V call is TRBV5-1, the J call TRBJ2-7; the D gene is possibly TRBD2 (5 bases). The V gene's germline CDR1 is SGHRS and CDR2 YFSETQ. Trimming cost V 1 base and J 0 bases, with 14 bases left between them. The CDR3 is 16 amino acids. The CDR3 region has the DNA TGCGCCAGCAGCTTGAAAGGGCAAGGGAGCTCCTACGAGCAGTACTTC. Its translation is CASSLKGQGSSYEQYF.

The chain couples TRBV20-1 to TRBJ2-7; tentatively, D is TRBD1 (6 bases). Germline values: CDR1 DFQATT, CDR2 SNEGSKA (reference sequence). This CDR3 is built from 11 residues. Trimming cost V 5 bases and J 4 bases, with 9 bases left between them. CDR3 region: CSARTGYEQYF. In DNA form, the CDR3 reads TGCAGTGCTCGTACAGGGTACGAGCAGTACTTC.

The chain links TRBV7-9 to TRBJ1-2; no firm D call. CDR3 length equals 14 residues. Trimming pared 1 base from V and 2 bases from J, leaving 8 bases between. The V gene's germline CDR1 is SEHNR and CDR2 FQNEAQ (reference sequence). CDR3 region: CASSLDFPNYGYTF. The DNA for the CDR3 is TGTGCCAGCAGCTTAGATTTTCCGAACTATGGCTACACCTTC.

With respect to this clone: Other nucleotide sequences in the sample specify the same CDR3. The V and J genes are TRBV6-5 and TRBJ2-7, with 12 bases lining up with TRBD2. Per the germline V gene, CDR1 is MNHEY and CDR2 is SVGAGI. V was clipped by 0 bases and J by 4 bases; unmatched bases: 1. The CDR3 loop spans 15 amino acids. The CDR3 is CASSYSTSGRYEQYF. Written as DNA, the CDR3 is TGTGCCAGCAGTTACTCGACTAGCGGGAGATACGAGCAGTACTTC.